The sequence of this TCR beta chain was determined in a study of T cells after yellow fever vaccination (dated by TCRdb to the late 2010s). For the wider study: Libraries from fractions with low cell numbers were prepared with the SMART-Seq v4 Ultra Low Input RNA kit. To follow T-cell clones before and after primary and booster YFV17D yellow fever vaccination, bulk TCR alpha and beta repertoires were sequenced over time. Two healthy male donors made up the cohort, one aged 18 to 29 years and the other aged 30 to 40 years. Blood was collected at multiple timepoints before and after primary and secondary immunization, and bulk PBMC replicates and cell subsets were isolated.

Explained via the paper, the treatment or condition label denotes: live attenuated yellow fever vaccine strain. At every blood-draw timepoint, two biological replicates of bulk PBMCs were collected. PBMCs were isolated from peripheral blood using a standard Ficoll-Paque protocol. TriZol was used to extract RNA from bulk PBMCs, from CD4 and CD8 fractions, and from dextramer-positive and dextramer-negative fractions. The CDR3 starts with the cysteine, ends with the phenylalanine, and has 17 residues. The CDR3 DNA has 51 bases and is translated from base 1. The V end gives up 0 bases and the J end 1 base, leaving 7 bases in the junction not matched to a gene. Via the germline V gene, CDR1 is SGHTA and CDR2 FQGNSA. TCR cDNA was synthesized by 5'RACE template switching, through which a universal primer site and unique molecular identifiers were introduced. cDNA synthesis was primed from both the TCR alpha and TCR beta constant segments. Libraries were amplified in two PCR steps, with sample barcodes and sequencing adapters added in the second step. Sequencing of libraries was done on Illumina HiSeq 2500 (2x100 bp) or NovaSeq (2x150 bp). As for how the authors treated the data: Reads were demultiplexed and collapsed into UMI consensus sequences with MIGEC, and V(D)J alignment was performed with MiXCR. Using edgeR on replicate PBMC samples, clonotypes were called vaccine-responding if FDR was below 0.01 and the log2 fold change was above 5 up to day 15. Bulk clonotypes were assigned CD4 or CD8 identity according to which sequenced CD4 or CD8 repertoire held them at higher abundance. Using fastp trimming at Q25 and MiXCR clonotype assembly, TCRdb reanalyzed the public sequencing data and kept in-frame beta chains. Rows are combined by CDR3 protein, so each entry shows the most common genes and DNA. TCRdb, not the original authors, processed these V and J calls. The sample profile shows 360,000 or so distinct CDR3 sequences; roughly 11% of them were found once. The top ten constitute around 18% of the sample.

There are a few counts of this clonotype. The antigen this receptor binds is unknown. No much larger clonotype is one base removed from it; base qualities were not supplied. Results and caveats for the whole study, not just this receptor: Most clones expanded after primary vaccination (96% of CD4 and approximately 90% of CD8) were re-detected after the booster, suggesting that broad memory maintenance occurred. Computational filtering was needed because FACS-sorted repertoires could contain abundant contaminating clonotypes from the bulk population. Compared with the primary T-cell response, the secondary T-cell response was weaker but faster, peaking on day 5 rather than day 15. A small fraction of clonotypes appeared in both the CD4 and CD8 compartments, likely as a result of convergent recombination. Only a couple of donors were included in the study, so the extent to which the findings can be generalized is limited.

The sequence came from a young man who received the YFV17D yellow fever vaccine. The chain uses TRBV7-2 and TRBJ2-7, with 9 central nucleotides matching TRBD2. The sample in question was PBMCs, obtained on the day of the first yellow fever vaccination. The CDR3 corresponds to CASSLALQRGDSYEQYF. In nucleotide form, the sequence is TGTGCCAGCAGCTTAGCCTTACAGCGGGGGGATTCCTACGAGCAGTACTTC.